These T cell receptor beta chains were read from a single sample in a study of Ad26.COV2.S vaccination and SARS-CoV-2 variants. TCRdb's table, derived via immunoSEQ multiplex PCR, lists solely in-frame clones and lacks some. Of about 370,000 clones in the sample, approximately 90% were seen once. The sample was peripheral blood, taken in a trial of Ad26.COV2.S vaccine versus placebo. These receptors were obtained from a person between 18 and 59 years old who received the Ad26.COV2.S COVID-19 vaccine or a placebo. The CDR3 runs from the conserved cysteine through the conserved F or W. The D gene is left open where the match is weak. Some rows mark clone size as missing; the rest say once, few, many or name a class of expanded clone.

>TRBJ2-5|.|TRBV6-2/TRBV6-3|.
TGTGCCAGCAGCCGGTTAGAGACCCAGTACTTC
CASSRLETQYF
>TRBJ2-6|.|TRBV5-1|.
TGCGCCAGCAGCTTATCAGGGAAAGCGAGTGGGGCCAACGTCCTGACTTTC
CASSLSGKASGANVLTF
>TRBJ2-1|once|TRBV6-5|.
TGTGCCAGCAGAGCAGGGCCCTACAATGAGCAGTTCTTC
CASRAGPYNEQFF
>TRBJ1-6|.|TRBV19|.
TGTGCCGGCGCAGTGAACTATAATTCACCCCTCCACTTT
CAGAVNYNSPLHF
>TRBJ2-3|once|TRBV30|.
TGTGCCTGGAGTGTAGGGCCGTTCCGGTCGGATACGCAGTATTTT
CAWSVGPFRSDTQYF
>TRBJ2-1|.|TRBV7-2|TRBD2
TGTGCCAGCAGCTTAGTCGGGACTACTTCAGATGAGCAGTTCTTC
CASSLVGTTSDEQFF
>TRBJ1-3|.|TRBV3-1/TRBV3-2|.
TGTGCCAGCAGCCAAGAGACTCTCTCTGGAAACACCATATATTTT
CASSQETLSGNTIYF
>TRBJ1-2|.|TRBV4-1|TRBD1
TGCGCCAGCAGCCAAGACCGACAGGGTGAAGGCTACACCTTC
CASSQDRQGEGYTF
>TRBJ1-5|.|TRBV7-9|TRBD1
TGTGCCAGCAGTCGACAGGGTGGCAATCAGCCCCAGCATTTT
CASSRQGGNQPQHF
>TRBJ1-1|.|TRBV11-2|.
TGTGCCAGCAGCCCCTTGGGGATGCCTGAAGCTTTCTTT
CASSPLGMPEAFF
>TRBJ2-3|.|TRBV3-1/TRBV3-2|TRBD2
TGTGCCAGCAGCCCGGGGGGAGGGGCAGATACGCAGTATTTT
CASSPGGGADTQYF
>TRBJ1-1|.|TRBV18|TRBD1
TGTGCCAGCTCACCACGGGGACAGGGGAATAAGGACACTGAAGCTTTCTTT
CASSPRGQGNKDTEAFF
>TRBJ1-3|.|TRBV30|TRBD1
TGTGCCTGGGAGGGACAGGGAAATATCAATCGTGGAAACACCATATATTTT
CAWEGQGNINRGNTIYF
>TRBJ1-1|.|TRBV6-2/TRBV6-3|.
TGTGCCAGCAGTAGATCCCCCGCGACGGTGAACACTGAAGCTTTCTTT
CASSRSPATVNTEAFF
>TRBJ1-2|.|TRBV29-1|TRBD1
TGCAGCGTGGACCGGGACAGGGGGCCTGGCTATGGCTACACCTTC
CSVDRDRGPGYGYTF
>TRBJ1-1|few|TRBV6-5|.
TGTGCCAGCAGTTATACAGCCATGAACACTGAAGCTTTCTTT
CASSYTAMNTEAFF
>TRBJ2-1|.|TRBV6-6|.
TGTGCCAGCAGTTACTCGCGGGATGAGCAGTTCTTC
CASSYSRDEQFF
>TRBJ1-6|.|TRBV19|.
TGTGCCAGTAGTAGCCCAGGGAGTTCACCCCTCCACTTT
CASSSPGSSPLHF
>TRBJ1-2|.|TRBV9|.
TGTGCCAGCAGCGTAGCTGAAGGGTTCTATGGCTACACCTTC
CASSVAEGFYGYTF
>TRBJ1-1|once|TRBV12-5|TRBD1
TGTGCTAGTGGACATAAAACCGGGACAGGGGGCGTTGAAGCTTTCTTT
CASGHKTGTGGVEAFF
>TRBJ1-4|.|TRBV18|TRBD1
TGTGCCAGCTCCGAGACAGGGGGCGATGAAAAACTGTTTTTT
CASSETGGDEKLFF
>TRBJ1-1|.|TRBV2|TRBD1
TGTGCCAGCGGCACAGGGGTTGGGACTGAAGCTTTCTTT
CASGTGVGTEAFF
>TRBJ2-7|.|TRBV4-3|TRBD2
TGCGCCAGCAGCCCGTCCTCCGGGGGGATCTACGAGCAGTACTTC
CASSPSSGGIYEQYF
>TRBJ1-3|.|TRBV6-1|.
TGTGCCAGCAGTGAAGACGGACGGGCGGGGGACACCATATATTTT
CASSEDGRAGDTIYF
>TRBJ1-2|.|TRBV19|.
TGTGCCAGTACTAAAATCAGGGGTGATGGCTACACCTTC
CASTKIRGDGYTF
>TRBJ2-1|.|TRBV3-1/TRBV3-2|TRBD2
TGTGCCAGCAGTCCGACTAGCGGGGGCCTCGGCAATGAGCAGTTCTTC
CASSPTSGGLGNEQFF
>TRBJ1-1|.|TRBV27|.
TGTGCCAGCAGTTTAGTAAGCGGCTACACTGAAGCTTTCTTT
CASSLVSGYTEAFF
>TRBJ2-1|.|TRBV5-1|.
TGCGCCAGCAGCTTGTATAGTTTCGATGAGCAGTTCTTC
CASSLYSFDEQFF
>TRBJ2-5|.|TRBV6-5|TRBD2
TGTGCCAGCAGTCCGTGGACTAGCCAAGAGACCCAGTACTTC
CASSPWTSQETQYF
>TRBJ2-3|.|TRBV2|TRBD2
TGTGCCAGCAGTGAACCTACCGGGGGGGCGGATACGCAGTATTTT
CASSEPTGGADTQYF
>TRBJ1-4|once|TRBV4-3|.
TGCGCCAGCAGCCAAGATTTAGGGGCGCGTACTAATGAAAAACTGTTTTTT
CASSQDLGARTNEKLFF
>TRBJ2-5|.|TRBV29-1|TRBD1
TGCAGCGTTGTTGGGACAGGGGCAGAGACCCAGTACTTC
CSVVGTGAETQYF
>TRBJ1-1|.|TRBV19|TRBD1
TGTGCCAGTTATCAGGGAGGGGGCAACACTGAAGCTTTCTTT
CASYQGGGNTEAFF
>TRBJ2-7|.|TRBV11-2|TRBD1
TGTGCCAGCAGCCCGGACAGGGCCTACGAGCAGTACTTC
CASSPDRAYEQYF
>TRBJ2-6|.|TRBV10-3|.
TGTGCCATCAGTGAAATTCTATCTGGGGCCAACGTCCTGACTTTC
CAISEILSGANVLTF
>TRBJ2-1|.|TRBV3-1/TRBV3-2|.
TGTGCCAGCAGCCAAGGTCATTGGGATGAGCAGTTCTTC
CASSQGHWDEQFF
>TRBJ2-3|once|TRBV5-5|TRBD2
TGTGCCAGCAGCTTACGACTAGCCCCGGATACGCAGTATTTT
CASSLRLAPDTQYF
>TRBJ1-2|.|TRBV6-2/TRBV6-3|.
TGTGCCAGCAGTGGGGAAGCTAACTATGGCTACACCTTC
CASSGEANYGYTF
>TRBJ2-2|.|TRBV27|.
TGTGCCAGCAGTTGGGGGAACGGGAAGCTGTTTTTT
CASSWGNGKLFF
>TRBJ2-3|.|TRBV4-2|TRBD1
TGTGCCAGCAGCCGGGACAGGGGAACAGATACGCAGTATTTT
CASSRDRGTDTQYF
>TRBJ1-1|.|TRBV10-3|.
TGTGCCATCATGGGGACGGCAAACACTGAAGCTTTCTTT
CAIMGTANTEAFF
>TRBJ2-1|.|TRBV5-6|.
TGTGCCAGCAGCGACGCTAGATTGGAGTTCTTC
CASSDARLEFF
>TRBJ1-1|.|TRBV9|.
TGTGCCAGCACCCCAGGTAGGGGGGGGCCCACTGAAGCTTTCTTT
CASTPGRGGPTEAFF
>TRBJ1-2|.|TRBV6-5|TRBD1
TGTGCCAGCAGTTTACAAGGGACAGGGCTAGGCTACACCTTC
CASSLQGTGLGYTF
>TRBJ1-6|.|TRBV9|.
TGTGCCAGCAGCGAGGGTGGACTTCTCAATTCACCCCTCCACTTT
CASSEGGLLNSPLHF
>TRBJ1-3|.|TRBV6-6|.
TGTGCCAGCAGTTATACCGTTGACTCTGGAAACACCATATATTTT
CASSYTVDSGNTIYF
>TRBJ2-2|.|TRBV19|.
TGTGCCAGTAGTGACGGGCGGGTGGGACAGGCAAGGGTCCAAGCGGGGAAGCTGTTTTTT
CASSDGRVGQARVQAGKLFF
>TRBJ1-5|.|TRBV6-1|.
TGTGCCAGCAGTGACCAGGGCGGGTTGGGGCCCCAGCATTTT
CASSDQGGLGPQHF